Each of the 16 T cell receptor beta chains below was sequenced from the same sample in a study of technical replicates of blood from a few donors. Clones were read by immunoSEQ multiplex PCR, and TCRdb kept only the in-frame ones, dropping some. The profile shows more than 65,000 clones, 96% of them singletons. Sequenced sample: T cells isolated from PBMCs. Source of these receptors: a human donor in good health.

CDR3 DNA: TGTGCCAGCAACTCAGGACTAGCGGGAGGTGTTTACAATGAGCAGTTCTTC. It yields the protein CASNSGLAGGVYNEQFF. The chain is built from TRBV2 and TRBJ2-1, with 14 positions matching TRBD2. The CDR3 totals 17 residues. J lost 4 bases, V lost 7 bases, and 9 bases had no gene match. Germline-derived CDR1 and CDR2 are SNHLY and FYNNEI.

This chain links TRBV2 with TRBJ1-2; 7 bases line up with TRBD1. The CDR3 sequence is 15 residues long. CDR1 SNHLY and CDR2 FYNNEI come from the germline V gene. J lost 4 bases, V lost 6 bases, and 11 bases had no gene match. CDR3 in amino acids: CASRGQPERVYGYTF. The CDR3 DNA reads TGTGCCAGCAGGGGACAGCCCGAAAGGGTCTATGGCTACACCTTC.

This rearrangement joins TRBV27 to TRBJ2-2; 7 bases agree with TRBD1. After removal of 1 base from V and 3 bases from J, the junction contained 5 bases not matched to a gene. Germline CDR1 reads MNHEY; CDR2 reads SMNVEV (reference sequence). There are 16 residues in the CDR3. The CDR3 reads CASSLFHRGDTGELFF. The CDR3 region has the DNA TGTGCCAGCAGTTTATTTCACAGGGGAGACACCGGGGAGCTGTTTTTT.

The gene calls are TRBV4-2 and TRBJ1-4, with 7 nucleotides matching TRBD1. The V gene's germline CDR1 is LGHNA and CDR2 YNFKEQ. Losses at the gene ends were 0 bases for V and 3 bases for J; bases not matched to a gene: 10. The CDR3 totals 18 residues. CDR3 region: CASSQDRTGPAANEKLFF. CDR3 sequence (DNA): TGTGCCAGCAGCCAAGACAGGACAGGACCTGCTGCTAATGAAAAACTGTTTTTT.

The CDR3: CATSRDGWGGKNEQFF. The CDR3 region has the DNA TGTGCCACCAGCAGAGATGGGTGGGGGGGAAAAAATGAGCAGTTCTTC. J is TRBJ2-1 and V is TRBV15; 7 positions agree with TRBD2. The length of the CDR3 is 16 residues. Losses at the gene ends were 0 bases for V and 7 bases for J; bases not matched to a gene: 9. The germline V gene encodes CDR1 LNHNV and CDR2 YYDKDF (reference sequence).

About this clone: One end of the junction varies from germline; a read error may be responsible. The V and J genes are TRBV5-4 and TRBJ2-5, with 8 bases identical to TRBD2. Germline CDR1 is SGHNT and CDR2 is YYREEE (reference sequence). There are 13 residues in the CDR3. The CDR3 spells CASRLAGQEAQYF. The DNA of the CDR3 is TGTGCTTCAAGGCTAGCGGGCCAAGAGGCCCAGTACTTC.

The chain joins TRBV28 to TRBJ1-5, with D maybe TRBD1 (5 bases). The V and J ends lost 5 bases and 4 bases respectively, with 9 bases between them. CDR1 is MDHEN, CDR2 SYDVKM, per germline. The CDR3 sequence is 13 residues long. CDR3 sequence reads: CASSDSSNQPQHF. The CDR3 nucleotides read TGTGCCAGCAGTGACAGTTCTAATCAGCCCCAGCATTTT.

The chain joins TRBV19 to TRBJ1-3, with TRBD1 as a possible D gene (6 bases). The CDR3 is made up of 13 amino acids. Trimming took 4 bases from V and 7 from J, leaving 11 bases between them. The germline gives CDR1 LNHDA, CDR2 SQIVND (reference sequence). As DNA, the CDR3 is TGTGCCAGTAGTACAGGGGACGGGAACACCATATATTTT. Translating it yields CASSTGDGNTIYF.

This rearrangement joins TRBV4-1 to TRBJ2-1, with 9 nucleotides matching TRBD2. The CDR3 extends over 17 amino acids. After removal of 0 bases from V and 6 bases from J, the junction contained 9 bases not matched to a gene. Germline CDR1 and CDR2: MGHRA and YSYEKL. The CDR3 region is CASSQDPVAGAFNEQFF. The CDR3 region has the DNA TGCGCCAGCAGCCAAGATCCCGTAGCGGGGGCATTCAATGAGCAGTTCTTC.

The V and J genes are TRBV30 and TRBJ1-5, with a possible D match to TRBD1 (6 bases). CDR3 length: 13 amino acids. CDR1 and CDR2 (germline): GTSNPN, SVGIG (reference sequence). Trimming stripped 5 bases from V and 7 bases from J, with 15 bases between. In DNA, the CDR3 is TGTGCCTGGGATGGGGGGGGCGGACAGCCCCAGCATTTT. Translated: CAWDGGGGQPQHF.

This sequence joins TRBV5-4 and TRBJ2-7, with D perhaps matching TRBD2 (6 bases). V was trimmed by 2 bases and J by 1 base, leaving 13 bases between them. CDR1 is SGHNT and CDR2 is YYREEE in the germline V gene (reference sequence). The CDR3 runs to 15 residues. This chain's CDR3 is CASSFGGLMSYEQYF. Here the CDR3 DNA reads TGTGCCAGCAGCTTCGGAGGGCTGATGTCCTACGAGCAGTACTTC. Full variable domain (rest looked up from reference TRBV5-4 and TRBJ2-7): ETGVTQSPTHLIKTRGQQVTLRCSSQSGHNTVSWYQQALGQGPQFIFQYYREEENGRGNFPPRFSGLQFPNYSSELNVNALELDDSALYLCASSFGGLMSYEQYFGPGTRLTVT.

This clone was seen once. The chain links TRBV2 to TRBJ2-1; tentatively, D is TRBD2 (6 bases). V lost 6 bases and J 12 bases, leaving 21 bases between the germline ends. CDR1 is SNHLY, CDR2 FYNNEI, per germline. CDR3 length equals 14 residues. CDR3 bases: TGTGCCAGCAGGACCGGGACTGACAACTCGGGGCAGTTCTTC. It encodes CASRTGTDNSGQFF.

The genes are TRBV6-4 and TRBJ2-7; 10 bases fit TRBD2. Trimming at V came to 5 bases and at J to 3 bases, leaving 10 bases not matched to a gene. Germline V gene lookup returns CDR1 MRHNA and CDR2 SNTAGT. CDR3 length equals 16 residues. The CDR3 nucleotides read TGTGCCAGCAGTCGGACTTTGGCTAGCGGGAGCTACGAGCAGTACTTC. Protein sequence: CASSRTLASGSYEQYF.

The genes are TRBV5-6 and TRBJ2-1; 8 bases align to TRBD1. Germline CDR1 reads SGHDT; CDR2 reads YYEEEE. The CDR3 length is 15 residues. J was trimmed by 4 bases and V by 1 base; bases with no gene match: 4. CDR3 in amino acids: CASSLFTGGYNEQFF. CDR3 coding DNA: TGTGCCAGCAGCTTGTTTACAGGGGGGTACAATGAGCAGTTCTTC.

V is TRBV5-4 and J is TRBJ2-7; D ambiguous. The V end was cut by 1 base, the J end by 3 bases, with 11 bases between. CDR1 and CDR2 from the germline V gene are SGHNT and YYREEE (reference sequence). The length of the CDR3 is 14 residues. The CDR3 region is CASSLKNEDYEQYF. CDR3 coding DNA: TGTGCCAGCAGCTTGAAGAATGAGGACTACGAGCAGTACTTC.

The V call is TRBV9, the J call TRBJ2-1; D gene unclear. The CDR3 has 12 residues. V was trimmed by 2 bases and J by 10 bases, leaving 10 bases between them. CDR1 is SGDLS and CDR2 is YYNGEE in the germline V gene. The CDR3 loop is CASSVGSNEQFF. The DNA of the CDR3 is TGTGCCAGCAGCGTGGGTAGCAACGAGCAGTTCTTC.